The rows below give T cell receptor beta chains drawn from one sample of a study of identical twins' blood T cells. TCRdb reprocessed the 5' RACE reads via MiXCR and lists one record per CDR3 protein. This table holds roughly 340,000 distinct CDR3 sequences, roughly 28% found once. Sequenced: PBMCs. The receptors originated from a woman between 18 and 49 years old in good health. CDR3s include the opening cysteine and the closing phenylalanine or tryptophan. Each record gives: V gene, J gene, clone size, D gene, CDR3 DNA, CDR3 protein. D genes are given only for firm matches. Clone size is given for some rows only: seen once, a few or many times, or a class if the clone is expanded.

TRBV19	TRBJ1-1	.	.	TGTGCCAGTAGTAACACCGGCAGGGGCCCGTACACTGAAGCTTTCTTT	CASSNTGRGPYTEAFF
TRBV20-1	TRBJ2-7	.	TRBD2	TGCAGTGCTAGCGTCCCGGGACTAGCGGATTACGAGCAGTACTTC	CSASVPGLADYEQYF
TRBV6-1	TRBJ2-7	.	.	TGTGCCAGCAGTGCGTTTGGCAAGCAGTACTTC	CASSAFGKQYF
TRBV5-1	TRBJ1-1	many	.	TGCGCCAGCAGCCCTACCGTCTTGAACACTGAAGCTTTCTTT	CASSPTVLNTEAFF
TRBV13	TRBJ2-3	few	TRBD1	TGTGCCAGCAGCTCCGAAACGACAGGGGATACGCAGTATTTT	CASSSETTGDTQYF
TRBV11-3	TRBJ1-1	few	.	TGTGCCAGCAGCCCAGGCGCAGGGAAGAACACTGAAGCTTTCTTT	CASSPGAGKNTEAFF
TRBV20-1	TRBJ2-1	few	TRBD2	TGCAGTGCTAACAGCGGGGGGGGGAATGAGCAGTTCTTC	CSANSGGGNEQFF
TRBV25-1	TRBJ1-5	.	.	TGTGCCAGCAGTGCAAGAGAAAATCAGCCCCAGCATTTT	CASSARENQPQHF
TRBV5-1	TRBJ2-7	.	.	TGCGCCAGCAGCTGGACAGAGAGCTCCTACGAGCAGTACTTC	CASSWTESSYEQYF
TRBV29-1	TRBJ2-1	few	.	TGCAGCGTTGTCAGGGGACATGAGCAGCTCTTC	CSVVRGHEQLF
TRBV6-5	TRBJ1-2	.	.	TGTGCCAGCAGCCACGGGACGGGCTATGGCTACACCTTC	CASSHGTGYGYTF
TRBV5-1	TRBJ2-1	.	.	TGCGCCAGCAGCGGGGCAGGAAGCTCCTACAATGAGCAGTTCTTC	CASSGAGSSYNEQFF
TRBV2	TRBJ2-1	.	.	TGTGCCAGCAGTGTTAGCGGCACCTACAATGAGCAGTTCTTC	CASSVSGTYNEQFF
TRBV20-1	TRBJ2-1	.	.	TGCAGTGCCGACGACTATCAGTATGAGCAGTTCTTC	CSADDYQYEQFF
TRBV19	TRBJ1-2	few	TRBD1	TGTGCCAGTAGTACCCGGACAGGGAATCGTTATGGCTACACCTTC	CASSTRTGNRYGYTF
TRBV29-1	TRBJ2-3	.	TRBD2	TGCAGCGCCAAGCGGGGGGCGCAGGATACGCAGTATTTT	CSAKRGAQDTQYF
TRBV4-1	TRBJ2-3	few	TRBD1	TGCGCCAGCAGGCAGACAGGGAGCAGAGATACGCAGTATTTT	CASRQTGSRDTQYF
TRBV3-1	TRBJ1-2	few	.	TGTGCCAGCAGCCAAGAGTACAGGGCGACTGGCTACACCTTC	CASSQEYRATGYTF
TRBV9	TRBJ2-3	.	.	TGTGCCAGCAGCGTATACGCGGGTACGCGGTATTTT	CASSVYAGTRYF
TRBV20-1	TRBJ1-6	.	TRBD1	TGCAGTGCTACTCGACAGGGGCGAAATTCACCCCTCCACTTT	CSATRQGRNSPLHF
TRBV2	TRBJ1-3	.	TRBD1	TGTGCCAGCGGGATGACAGGGCAATCTGGAAACACCATATATTTT	CASGMTGQSGNTIYF
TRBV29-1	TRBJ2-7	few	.	TGCAGCGTTAGGGGCCATGACAGCCGGCCCTACGAGCAGTACTTC	CSVRGHDSRPYEQYF
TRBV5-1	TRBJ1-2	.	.	TGCGCCAGCAGCCAAGTGTTTTGGACTGTTAACTATGGCTACACCTTC	CASSQVFWTVNYGYTF
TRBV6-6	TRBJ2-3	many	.	TGTGCCAGCACGGAACAGCGCACCTCTAGCACAGATACGCAGTATTTT	CASTEQRTSSTDTQYF
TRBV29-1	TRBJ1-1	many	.	TGCAGCGTTGAGCAGGGGAGGACTGAAGCTTTCTTT	CSVEQGRTEAFF
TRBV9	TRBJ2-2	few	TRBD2	TGTGCCAGCAGCAGGACTAGCGGGGGTCCCACCGGGGAGCTGTTTTTT	CASSRTSGGPTGELFF
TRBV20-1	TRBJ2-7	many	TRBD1	TGCAGTGCTCTGAACGACAGGGGGGACGAGCAGTACTTC	CSALNDRGDEQYF
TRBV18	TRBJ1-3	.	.	TGTGCCAGCTCACCAGGTCAGGTGGCGGCAGGAAACACCATATATTTT	CASSPGQVAAGNTIYF
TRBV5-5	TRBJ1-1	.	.	TGTGCCAGCATCTTGTTCATGAACACTGAAGCTTTCTTT	CASILFMNTEAFF
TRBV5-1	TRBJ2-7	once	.	TGCGCCAGCAGCTTTCTCGGGGACGAGCAGTACTTC	CASSFLGDEQYF
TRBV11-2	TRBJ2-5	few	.	TGTGCCAGCAGCCCTTTTGGGGAGACCCAGTACTTC	CASSPFGETQYF
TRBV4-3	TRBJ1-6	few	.	TGCGCCAGCAGCCGAAAAGGGACGGAGAGCTCCTATAATTCACCCCTCCACTTT	CASSRKGTESSYNSPLHF
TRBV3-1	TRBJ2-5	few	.	TGTGCCAGCAGCCAAAGGTGGCAGCAAGAGACCCAGTACTTC	CASSQRWQQETQYF
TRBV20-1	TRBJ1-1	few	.	TGCAGTGCTAGAGTAGGGGTACAGGTGAACACTGAAGCTTTCTTT	CSARVGVQVNTEAFF
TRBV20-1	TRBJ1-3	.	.	TGCAGTGCCTCCTACGGGACCTCTGGAAACACCATATATTTT	CSASYGTSGNTIYF
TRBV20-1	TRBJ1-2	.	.	TGCAGTGCGCGTAAAGGAGGTGGGGGCCGCACCTTC	CSARKGGGGRTF
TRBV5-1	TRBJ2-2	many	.	TGCGCCAGCAGCGACGACATAAACACCGGGGAGCTGTTTTTT	CASSDDINTGELFF